This TCR beta chain was identified during a study of beta chain features in type 1 diabetes. Sequencing targeted expressed TCRB transcripts, as all isolated RNA had been reverse transcribed. Sequencing was performed with immunoSEQ multiplex PCR; in TCRdb, only in-frame clones are kept and a portion is missing. The sample lists fewer than 900,000 clones; roughly 15% were seen once. This clone turned up a few times. This clonotype originated in a young woman in good health. Sequencing was performed on naive CD4+ T cells from blood.

DNA of the CDR3: TGTGCCATCAGTGATTTGGGGGCCGATGTGGAGCAGTACTTC. It codes for CAISDLGADVEQYF. The chain uses TRBV10-3 and TRBJ2-7; possible D gene TRBD1, 6 bases. The CDR3 runs 14 residues. Germline assignment: CDR1 ENHRY and CDR2 SYGVKD. The V end lost 3 bases, the J end lost 7 bases, and 16 bases lay between the germline ends.